Listed here are 2 T cell receptor beta chains from one sample, sequenced in a study of regulatory T cells in long-lasting Graves disease. Arm-PCR of CDR3 regions and iRepertoire HTBI primers were used to build TCR beta libraries. TCRdb recomputed calls from the multiplex PCR reads with MiXCR, one row per CDR3 protein. The sample consists of 450,000 or so distinct CDR3 sequences, 20% of them appearing once. Sample time point: persistent/refractory GD, antithyroid drugs over 5 years with positive TRAb. PBMC-derived RNA was used for the TCR library. Specimen: peripheral blood mononuclear cells (PBMCs), collected when the disease was refractory, from a patient treated with antithyroid drugs. The receptors originated from a female donor with Graves disease.

This clonotype was detected many times. Here the CDR3 DNA reads TGCAGCGTTGGGCTCGGGGGCACTGAAGCTTTCTTT. The encoded protein is CSVGLGGTEAFF. V is TRBV29-1 and J is TRBJ1-1, with D tentatively TRBD1 (5 bases). This CDR3 contains 12 residues. V gave up 4 bases and J gave up 4 bases, with 10 bases separating them. The V gene's germline CDR1 is SQVTM and CDR2 ANQGSEA. The full variable domain, with the rest looked up from reference TRBV29-1 and TRBJ1-1, is SAVISQKPSRDICQRGTSLTIQCQVDSQVTMMFWYRQQPGQSLTLIATANQGSEATYESGFVIDKFPISRPNLTFSTLTVSNMSPEDSSIYLCSVGLGGTEAFFGQGTRLTVV.

At least ten counts were recorded for this clonotype. V gene TRBV6-1 combines with J gene TRBJ2-3; 8 bases align to TRBD1. Germline CDR1 MNHNS, CDR2 SASEGT. CDR3 length equals 18 residues. Trimming at V came to 6 bases and at J to 0 bases, leaving 14 bases not matched to a gene. The CDR3 is CASRPVGTGIRSTDTQYF. In nucleotides, the CDR3 is TGTGCCAGCAGGCCCGTCGGGACAGGTATACGAAGCACAGATACGCAGTATTTT.